The rows below give T cell receptor beta chains drawn from one sample of a study of blood T cell repertoires in COVID-19. Using immunoSEQ multiplex PCR, the repertoire was profiled, and TCRdb retains in-frame clones only, with some absent. Of about 110,000 clones in the sample, more than 75% were seen once. The sequenced sample consisted of peripheral blood. The receptor set was obtained from a woman between 45 and 60 years old with acute or convalescent COVID-19. The CDR3 runs from the conserved cysteine through the conserved F or W. Fields, in order: CDR3 DNA, CDR3 protein, V gene, clone size, J gene, CDR3 length, D gene. A D gene is named only where the DNA matches it firmly. Not all rows give a size; the values are once, few, many and, for expanded clones, a class.

CDR3 DNA: TGTGCCAGCAGCCCGCTCCCCCCAGATTCACCCCTCCACTTT
CDR3 protein: CASSPLPPDSPLHF
V gene: TRBV7-9
clone size: .
J gene: TRBJ1-6
CDR3 length: 14
D gene: .

CDR3 DNA: TGTGCCAGCAGCCGGGAGGGACAGAACACTGAAGCTTTCTTT
CDR3 protein: CASSREGQNTEAFF
V gene: TRBV5-4
clone size: .
J gene: TRBJ1-1
CDR3 length: 14
D gene: .

CDR3 DNA: TGCGCTTTGAGGGAGGAGCAGTACTTC
CDR3 protein: CALREEQYF
V gene: TRBV10-1
clone size: .
J gene: TRBJ2-7
CDR3 length: 9
D gene: .

CDR3 DNA: TGTGCCAGCAGTGAAGGGGCAGTCTATGGCTACACCTTC
CDR3 protein: CASSEGAVYGYTF
V gene: TRBV2
clone size: .
J gene: TRBJ1-2
CDR3 length: 13
D gene: .

CDR3 DNA: TGCGCCAGCAGCAGACAGAGCTCTGGGGCCAACGTCCTGACTTTC
CDR3 protein: CASSRQSSGANVLTF
V gene: TRBV5-1
clone size: once
J gene: TRBJ2-6
CDR3 length: 15
D gene: .

CDR3 DNA: TGTGCCAGCAGCCCGACAGGGGGCCTAGCTAATGAAAAACTGTTTTTT
CDR3 protein: CASSPTGGLANEKLFF
V gene: TRBV7-6
clone size: few
J gene: TRBJ1-4
CDR3 length: 16
D gene: TRBD1

CDR3 DNA: TGTGCCAGCAGGGGGGGAGTGGACGGCTATGGCTACACCTTC
CDR3 protein: CASRGGVDGYGYTF
V gene: TRBV6-6
clone size: .
J gene: TRBJ1-2
CDR3 length: 14
D gene: .

CDR3 DNA: TGCGCCAGCAGCTTGTACGGTAGCGGGAGTTCCTACAATGAGCAGTTCTTC
CDR3 protein: CASSLYGSGSSYNEQFF
V gene: TRBV5-1
clone size: .
J gene: TRBJ2-1
CDR3 length: 17
D gene: TRBD2

CDR3 DNA: TGTGCCACCAGTGATACTAGCTTTGCAAGGGGAGGGACGCAGTATTTT
CDR3 protein: CATSDTSFARGGTQYF
V gene: TRBV24-1
clone size: .
J gene: TRBJ2-3
CDR3 length: 16
D gene: TRBD2

CDR3 DNA: TGCGCCAGCAGCTTCAATCAGGGGAAAGAGACCCAGTACTTC
CDR3 protein: CASSFNQGKETQYF
V gene: TRBV5-1
clone size: .
J gene: TRBJ2-5
CDR3 length: 14
D gene: .

CDR3 DNA: TGTGCCAGCAGCCAAGATCTGACTAGCGGCTCCTACGAGCAGTACTTC
CDR3 protein: CASSQDLTSGSYEQYF
V gene: TRBV4-2
clone size: .
J gene: TRBJ2-7
CDR3 length: 16
D gene: TRBD2

CDR3 DNA: TGCACCAGAGTGGGGGACAGGGGATTTTTTCCATCCTACGAGCAGTACTTC
CDR3 protein: CTRVGDRGFFPSYEQYF
V gene: TRBV1
clone size: .
J gene: TRBJ2-7
CDR3 length: 17
D gene: .

CDR3 DNA: TGTGCCAGCAGTTTATTCCCCCCCTCTTACAATGAGCAGTTCTTC
CDR3 protein: CASSLFPPSYNEQFF
V gene: TRBV27
clone size: .
J gene: TRBJ2-1
CDR3 length: 15
D gene: .

CDR3 DNA: TGTGCCTGGAGCCGGGGGGGGCGGAATGAGCAGTTCTTC
CDR3 protein: CAWSRGGRNEQFF
V gene: TRBV30
clone size: .
J gene: TRBJ2-1
CDR3 length: 13
D gene: TRBD2

CDR3 DNA: TGTGCCAGTAGTACCAAGACTGGAACCGGGGAGCTGTTTTTT
CDR3 protein: CASSTKTGTGELFF
V gene: TRBV19
clone size: few
J gene: TRBJ2-2
CDR3 length: 14
D gene: .

CDR3 DNA: TGCGCCAGCAGCTTGTCGGTTTCAAGCATCCACGAGCAGTACTTC
CDR3 protein: CASSLSVSSIHEQYF
V gene: TRBV5-1
clone size: .
J gene: TRBJ2-7
CDR3 length: 15
D gene: .

CDR3 DNA: TGTGCCAGCAGTTTCCTCCCCGGACAGGGGGCGCGGTACGAGCAGTACTTC
CDR3 protein: CASSFLPGQGARYEQYF
V gene: TRBV28
clone size: once
J gene: TRBJ2-7
CDR3 length: 17
D gene: TRBD1

CDR3 DNA: TGCGCCAGCAGCGGGACAGGACTAAACATTCAGTACTTC
CDR3 protein: CASSGTGLNIQYF
V gene: TRBV5-1
clone size: .
J gene: TRBJ2-4
CDR3 length: 13
D gene: TRBD1

CDR3 DNA: TGTGCCAGTAGTACCGACAGGGTGCGGACTGAAGCTTTCTTT
CDR3 protein: CASSTDRVRTEAFF
V gene: TRBV19
clone size: .
J gene: TRBJ1-1
CDR3 length: 14
D gene: TRBD1

CDR3 DNA: TGTGCCAGTAGTCCCCGACAGGACCGACCCCAGCATTTT
CDR3 protein: CASSPRQDRPQHF
V gene: TRBV19
clone size: once
J gene: TRBJ1-5
CDR3 length: 13
D gene: .

CDR3 DNA: TGTGCCACCTCGACAGCGGGAGTGGGAGTGGAGCAGTTCTTC
CDR3 protein: CATSTAGVGVEQFF
V gene: TRBV11-3
clone size: .
J gene: TRBJ2-1
CDR3 length: 14
D gene: TRBD2

CDR3 DNA: TGTGCCAGCAGCCAAGATGGGAAACTAGCGGGGATTAGCACAGATACGCAGTATTTT
CDR3 protein: CASSQDGKLAGISTDTQYF
V gene: TRBV3-1/TRBV3-2
clone size: few
J gene: TRBJ2-3
CDR3 length: 19
D gene: TRBD2

CDR3 DNA: TGCGCCAGCAGCTTGGAACTAGCGGGAGTCGAGCAGTACTTC
CDR3 protein: CASSLELAGVEQYF
V gene: TRBV5-1
clone size: .
J gene: TRBJ2-7
CDR3 length: 14
D gene: TRBD2

CDR3 DNA: TGTGCCAGCAGTCTCTCCCGTACGAACACCGGGGAGCTGTTTTTT
CDR3 protein: CASSLSRTNTGELFF
V gene: TRBV27
clone size: .
J gene: TRBJ2-2
CDR3 length: 15
D gene: .

CDR3 DNA: TGTGCCAGCAGCGTATCCAGCGCCGAAGCTTTCTTT
CDR3 protein: CASSVSSAEAFF
V gene: TRBV9
clone size: .
J gene: TRBJ1-1
CDR3 length: 12
D gene: .

CDR3 DNA: TGCGCCAGCTCCCCGGGGACTAGCGGCTTCTACGAGCAGTACTTC
CDR3 protein: CASSPGTSGFYEQYF
V gene: TRBV5-1
clone size: .
J gene: TRBJ2-7
CDR3 length: 15
D gene: TRBD2

CDR3 DNA: TGTGCCAGCAGCCACAGGGGACAGGGTAACACCGGGGAGCTGTTTTTT
CDR3 protein: CASSHRGQGNTGELFF
V gene: TRBV3-1/TRBV3-2
clone size: .
J gene: TRBJ2-2
CDR3 length: 16
D gene: TRBD1

CDR3 DNA: TGCGCCAGCAGCCCCCGACTAGCGGGACCCTACGAGCAGTACTTC
CDR3 protein: CASSPRLAGPYEQYF
V gene: TRBV5-1
clone size: .
J gene: TRBJ2-7
CDR3 length: 15
D gene: TRBD2

CDR3 DNA: TGTGCCAGCAGCACCGGGACAGCTACCGGGGAGCTGTTTTTT
CDR3 protein: CASSTGTATGELFF
V gene: TRBV7-9
clone size: .
J gene: TRBJ2-2
CDR3 length: 14
D gene: TRBD1

CDR3 DNA: TGTGCCAGCAGCGTTGACTATGGTGCAACTAATGAAAAACTGTTTTTT
CDR3 protein: CASSVDYGATNEKLFF
V gene: TRBV7-2
clone size: few
J gene: TRBJ1-4
CDR3 length: 16
D gene: .

CDR3 DNA: TGTGCCAGCAGGTCAGAGCGGCGGGAGCGTGAGCAGTTCTTC
CDR3 protein: CASRSERREREQFF
V gene: TRBV6-5
clone size: .
J gene: TRBJ2-1
CDR3 length: 14
D gene: TRBD2